This TCR beta chain stems from a study of T-cell memory formation after mild COVID-19. As for the study in general: The TCR clusters were mostly specific to one donor.

Deletions cut 3 bases from V and 0 bases from J, with 7 bases between. Germline values: CDR1 KGHSH, CDR2 LQKENI. The CDR3 is 14 residues long. This clonotype was detected ten times or more. What it recognizes is unknown. Study results and caveats: Clones that got smaller from day 15 to 85 had even CD4/CD8, while clones growing later tipped toward CD4+. The authors left the SARS-CoV-2 specificity of second-wave clones peaking on day 37 unconfirmed. There were some responding clones in pre-infection memory, which suggested that cross-reactive memory had joined.

Using its own MiXCR run on the 5' RACE reads, TCRdb lists one record per CDR3 protein. The sample holds tens of thousands of distinct CDR3 sequences; roughly 21% are singletons and the top ten take 1.5%. The TCR was taken from an adult who had mild COVID-19 (a few samples of this study predate the infection). Cell type and time point are not known. The J gene is TRBJ2-3, the V gene TRBV18; no clear D gene. The sample comprised PBMCs or a T cell subset sorted from them (not recorded which). The CDR3 region is CASSPSGSTDTQYF. CDR3 DNA sequence: TGTGCCAGCTCACCCTCCGGGAGCACAGATACGCAGTATTTT.